This TCR beta chain is drawn from a study of T cell repertoires in cytomegalovirus infection. Study-wide results and caveats: Identification of carriers of CMV plus the relevant HLA was performed using cumulative public TCR beta family frequency.

This clonotype has just a few counts. Its antigen is as yet unknown. TCRdb called the reads again in MiXCR, with one record for every CDR3 protein. The sample records roughly 600,000 distinct CDR3 sequences, 24% being singletons. The CDR3 runs 15 residues. Per the germline V gene, CDR1 is SEHNR and CDR2 is FQNEAQ (reference sequence). The germline V and J ends were trimmed by 10 bases and 0 bases, with 19 bases remaining between them. The sequenced sample was CD8+ T cells from PBMCs. The gene calls are TRBV7-9 and TRBJ2-7; no definite D call. This TCR derives from a human donor in good health (CMV status not recorded). Some clones in this sample may be carry-over from other donors' samples. CDR3 nucleotide sequence: TGTGCCACCGATGGTTTTGACACTTACTCCTACGAGCAGTACTTC. As protein: CATDGFDTYSYEQYF.